This TCR beta chain stems from a study of CD8+ T cells in alopecia areata. Looking at the study overall: Each day, treated patients took oral tofacitinib twice, at 5 to 10 mg per dose. Patients remained on tofacitinib for 6 to 18 months and then went 6 months without it. The study's findings and limits: Lesional tissue from the scalp (especially in alopecia totalis/universalis) showed higher clonality than normal scalp. It was less clear whether patients shared TCRs than it was in mice, possibly because of HLA.

With V trimmed by 2 bases and J by 2 bases, 7 bases remained unmatched. This CDR3 has 16 amino acids. Germline CDR1 and CDR2: SGHAT and FQNNGV. Extracted RNA was reverse transcribed, and the resulting cDNA served as sequencing template. Sequencing used immunoSEQ multiplex PCR; TCRdb keeps in-frame clones, though not all of them. The sample yields about 140,000 clones, about 47% seen once. A word on this clone: Its antigen is as yet unknown.

Sequenced material: CD4+ T cells sorted from blood, taken at week 0. The receptor was derived from a human donor with alopecia areata. V gene TRBV11-2 combines with J gene TRBJ2-5; TRBD2 agrees at 8 bases. The CDR3 is CASSLFSGRGQETQYF. The CDR3 DNA reads as TGTGCCAGCAGCTTATTCAGCGGGAGAGGACAAGAGACCCAGTACTTC. Full variable domain (outside the CDR3, taken from reference TRBV11-2 and TRBJ2-5): EAGVAQSPRYKIIEKRQSVAFWCNPISGHATLYWYQQILGQGPKLLIQFQNNGVVDDSQLPKDRFSAERLKGVDSTLKIQPAKLEDSAVYLCASSLFSGRGQETQYFGPGTRLLVL.